The clone carrying this TCR beta chain was recorded a few times. V dropped 3 bases and J dropped 0 bases, with 11 bases sitting between them. The CDR3 runs to 15 residues. The germline V gene encodes CDR1 ENHRY and CDR2 SYGVKD. Assay: immunoSEQ multiplex PCR; the TCRdb copy retains only in-frame clones and omits some. The top ten hold 1.5% to 2% of the sample, which has about 37,000 clones, approximately 67% seen once. These data come from a study of STAT5B mutations in CD4+ large granular lymphocyte leukemia. The chain carries TRBV10-3 and TRBJ1-1, with D possibly being TRBD1 (6 bases). This TCR was recovered from a human donor in good health. Material for sequencing was CD4+ T cells from blood buffy coats. This CDR3 reads CAISERTAMNTEAFF. CDR3 nucleotides: TGTGCCATCAGTGAAAGGACAGCTATGAACACTGAAGCTTTCTTT.